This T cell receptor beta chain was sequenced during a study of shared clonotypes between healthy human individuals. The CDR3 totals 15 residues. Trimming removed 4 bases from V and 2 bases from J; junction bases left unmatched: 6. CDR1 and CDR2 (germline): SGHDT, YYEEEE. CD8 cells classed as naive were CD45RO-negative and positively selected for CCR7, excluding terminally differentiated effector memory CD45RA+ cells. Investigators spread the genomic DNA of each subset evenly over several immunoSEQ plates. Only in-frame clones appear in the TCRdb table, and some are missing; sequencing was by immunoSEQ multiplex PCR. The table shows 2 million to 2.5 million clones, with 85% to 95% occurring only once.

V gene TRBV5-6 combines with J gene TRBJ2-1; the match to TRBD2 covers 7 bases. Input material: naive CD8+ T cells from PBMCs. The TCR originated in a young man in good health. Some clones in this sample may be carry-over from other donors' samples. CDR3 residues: CASSRLAEAYNEQFF. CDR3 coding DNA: TGTGCCAGCAGCAGGCTAGCGGAGGCCTACAATGAGCAGTTCTTC.